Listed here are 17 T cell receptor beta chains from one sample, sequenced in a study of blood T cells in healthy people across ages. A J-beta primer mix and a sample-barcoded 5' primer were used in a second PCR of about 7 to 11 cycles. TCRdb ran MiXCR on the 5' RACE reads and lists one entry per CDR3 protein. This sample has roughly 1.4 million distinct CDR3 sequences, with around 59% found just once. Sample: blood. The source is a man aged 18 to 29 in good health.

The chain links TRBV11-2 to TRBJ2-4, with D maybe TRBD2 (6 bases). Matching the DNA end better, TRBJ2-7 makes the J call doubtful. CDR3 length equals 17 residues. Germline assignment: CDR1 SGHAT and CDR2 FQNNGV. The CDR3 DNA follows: TGTGCCAGCAGCTTATTCTCCGCCGGGGGTCTTACCTACGAGCAGTACTTC. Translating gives CASSLFSAGGLTYEQYF.

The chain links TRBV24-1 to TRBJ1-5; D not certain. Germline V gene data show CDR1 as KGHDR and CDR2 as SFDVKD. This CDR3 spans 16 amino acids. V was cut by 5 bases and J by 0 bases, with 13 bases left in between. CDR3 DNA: TGTGCCACCAGTGGTGTCGACCGAGTTAGCAATCAGCCCCAGCATTTT. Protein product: CATSGVDRVSNQPQHF.

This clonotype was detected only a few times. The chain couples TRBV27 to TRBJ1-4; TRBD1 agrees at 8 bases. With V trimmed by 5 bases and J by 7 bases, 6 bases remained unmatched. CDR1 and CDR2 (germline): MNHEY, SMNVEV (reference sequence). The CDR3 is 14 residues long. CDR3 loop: CASSRSGGSEKLFF. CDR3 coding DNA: TGTGCCAGCAGTCGCTCAGGGGGCAGTGAAAAACTGTTTTTT. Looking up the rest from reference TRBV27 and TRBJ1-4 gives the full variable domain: EAQVTQNPRYLITVTGKKLTVTCSQNMNHEYMSWYRQDPGLGLRQIYYSMNVEVTDKGDVPEGYKVSRKEKRNFPLILESPSPNQTSLYFCASSRSGGSEKLFFGSGTQLSVL.

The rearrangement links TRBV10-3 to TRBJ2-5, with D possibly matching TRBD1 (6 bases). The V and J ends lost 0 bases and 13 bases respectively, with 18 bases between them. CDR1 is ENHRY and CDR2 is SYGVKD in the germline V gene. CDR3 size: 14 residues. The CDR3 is CAISESGTKTQWYF. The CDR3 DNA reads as TGTGCCATCAGTGAGTCGGGGACAAAAACGCAGTGGTACTTC.

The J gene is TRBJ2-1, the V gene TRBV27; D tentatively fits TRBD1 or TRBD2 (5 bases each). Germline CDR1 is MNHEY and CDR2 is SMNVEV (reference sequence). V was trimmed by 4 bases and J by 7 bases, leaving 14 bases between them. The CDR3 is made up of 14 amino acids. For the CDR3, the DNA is TGTGCCAGCAGTTCCACGGGGCCTGGGAATGAGCAGTTCTTC. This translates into CASSSTGPGNEQFF.

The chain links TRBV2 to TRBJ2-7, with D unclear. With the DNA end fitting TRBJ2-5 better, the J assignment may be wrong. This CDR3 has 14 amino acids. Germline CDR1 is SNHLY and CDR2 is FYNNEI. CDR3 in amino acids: CASSERTLGETQYF. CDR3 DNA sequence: TGTGCCAGCAGTGAGAGAACCCTAGGGGAGACCCAGTACTTC.

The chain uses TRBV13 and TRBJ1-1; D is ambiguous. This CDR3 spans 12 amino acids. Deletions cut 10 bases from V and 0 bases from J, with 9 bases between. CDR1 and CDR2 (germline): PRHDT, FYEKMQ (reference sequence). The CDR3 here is CATAQLNTEAFF. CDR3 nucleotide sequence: TGTGCCACCGCTCAGCTGAACACTGAAGCTTTCTTT.

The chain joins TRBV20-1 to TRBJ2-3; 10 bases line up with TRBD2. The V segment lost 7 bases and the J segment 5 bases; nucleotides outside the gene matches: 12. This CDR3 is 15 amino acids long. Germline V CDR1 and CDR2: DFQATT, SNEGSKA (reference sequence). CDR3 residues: CSVLKSGRAGDTQYF. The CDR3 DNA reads TGCAGTGTCCTGAAAAGCGGGAGGGCGGGAGATACGCAGTATTTT.

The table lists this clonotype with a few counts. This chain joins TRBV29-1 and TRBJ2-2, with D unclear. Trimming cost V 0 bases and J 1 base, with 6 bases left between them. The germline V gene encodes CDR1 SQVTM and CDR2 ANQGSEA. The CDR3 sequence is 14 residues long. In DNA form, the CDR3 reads TGCAGCGTTGAAGATGGGGAGAACACCGGGGAGCTGTTTTTT. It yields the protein CSVEDGENTGELFF.

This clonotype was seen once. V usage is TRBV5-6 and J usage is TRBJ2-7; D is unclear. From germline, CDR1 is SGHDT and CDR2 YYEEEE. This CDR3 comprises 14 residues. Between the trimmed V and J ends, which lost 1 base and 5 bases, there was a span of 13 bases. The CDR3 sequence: CASSLQRVENEQYF. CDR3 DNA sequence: TGTGCCAGCAGCTTGCAAAGGGTGGAAAACGAGCAGTACTTC.

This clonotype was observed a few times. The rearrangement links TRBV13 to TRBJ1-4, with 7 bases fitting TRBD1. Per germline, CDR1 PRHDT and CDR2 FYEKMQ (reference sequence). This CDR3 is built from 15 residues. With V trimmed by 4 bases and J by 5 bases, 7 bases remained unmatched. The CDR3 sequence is CASSYRDRTNEKLFF. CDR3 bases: TGTGCCAGCAGCTACCGGGACAGAACGAATGAAAAACTGTTTTTT.

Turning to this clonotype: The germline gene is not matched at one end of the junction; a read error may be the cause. This CDR3 reads CSATGLAGGLNQEAQYF. The CDR3 DNA is TGCAGTGCAACCGGACTAGCGGGGGGCCTTAACCAAGAGGCCCAGTACTTC. The chain is built from TRBV20-1 and TRBJ2-5; 14 bases match TRBD2. The CDR3 runs to 17 residues. Germline CDR1 and CDR2: DFQATT and SNEGSKA (reference sequence).

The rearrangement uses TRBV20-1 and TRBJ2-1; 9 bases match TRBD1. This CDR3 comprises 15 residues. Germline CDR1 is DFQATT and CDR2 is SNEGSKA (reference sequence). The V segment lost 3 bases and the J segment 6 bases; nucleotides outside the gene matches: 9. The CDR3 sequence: CSASTLGQGVNEQFF. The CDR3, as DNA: TGCAGTGCTAGCACCTTGGGACAGGGCGTCAATGAGCAGTTCTTC.

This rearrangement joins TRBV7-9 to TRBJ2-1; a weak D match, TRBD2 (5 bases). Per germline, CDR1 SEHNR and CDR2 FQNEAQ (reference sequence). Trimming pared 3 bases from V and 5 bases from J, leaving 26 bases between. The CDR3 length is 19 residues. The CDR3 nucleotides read TGTGCCAGCAGCTTTGGAGCGGAGGAGATTGTTTTCAAGAACAATGAGCAGTTCTTC. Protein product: CASSFGAEEIVFKNNEQFF.

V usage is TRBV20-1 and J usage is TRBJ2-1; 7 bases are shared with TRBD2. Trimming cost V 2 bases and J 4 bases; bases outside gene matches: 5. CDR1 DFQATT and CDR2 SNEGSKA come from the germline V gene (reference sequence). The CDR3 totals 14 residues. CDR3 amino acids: CSARWRERYNEQFF. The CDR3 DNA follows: TGCAGTGCTAGATGGCGGGAGAGGTACAATGAGCAGTTCTTC.

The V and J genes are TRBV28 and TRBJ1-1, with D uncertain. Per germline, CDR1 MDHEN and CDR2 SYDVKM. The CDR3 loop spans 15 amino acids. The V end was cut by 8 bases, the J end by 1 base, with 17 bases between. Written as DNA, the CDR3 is TGTGCCAGCGCCTCTCCCGGGGTTAGGAACACTGAAGCTTTCTTT. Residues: CASASPGVRNTEAFF.

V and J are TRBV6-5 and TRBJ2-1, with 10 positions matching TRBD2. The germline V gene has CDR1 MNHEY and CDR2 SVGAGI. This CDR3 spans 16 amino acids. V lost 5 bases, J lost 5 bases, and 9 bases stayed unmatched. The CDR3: CASSREAGGPHNEQFF. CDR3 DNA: TGTGCCAGCAGTCGGGAAGCGGGAGGGCCCCACAATGAGCAGTTCTTC.